This TCR beta chain was retrieved from a study of blood T cell repertoires in COVID-19. Clones were read by immunoSEQ multiplex PCR, and TCRdb kept only the in-frame ones, dropping some. The profile shows approximately 40,000 clones, about 80% of them singletons. Sequencing input: peripheral blood. This clonotype was sampled from an elderly man with active or convalescent COVID-19.

The CDR3 spells CATSDHGTLQETQYF. The CDR3 nucleotides read TGTGCCACCAGTGATCACGGGACTCTACAAGAGACCCAGTACTTC. The chain carries TRBV24-1 and TRBJ2-5, with D possibly TRBD2 on 6 matching bases. The CDR3 has 15 amino acids. Germline CDR1 KGHDR, CDR2 SFDVKD. The V end lost 3 bases, the J end lost 2 bases, and 12 bases lay between the germline ends.